This entry lists 17 T cell receptor beta chains sequenced from one sample in a study of blood T cells in healthy people across ages. Through a sample-barcoded 5' primer and a J-beta primer mix, a second PCR was run for 7 to 11 cycles. TCRdb recomputed calls from the 5' RACE reads with MiXCR, one row per CDR3 protein. The sample shows about 900,000 distinct CDR3 sequences, under 50% of them seen only once. The source material was blood. Receptor source: a man aged 25-45 years in good health.

At least ten counts were recorded for this clonotype. This chain's CDR3 is CASSPDSEYEQYF. The DNA of the CDR3 is TGCGCCAGCAGCCCGGACTCTGAATACGAGCAGTACTTC. The rearrangement joins TRBV4-1 to TRBJ2-7; D possibly corresponds to TRBD2 (5 bases). The CDR3 totals 13 residues. V was cut by 4 bases and J by 4 bases, with 11 bases left in between. Germline values: CDR1 MGHRA, CDR2 YSYEKL.

The genes are TRBV4-1 and TRBJ2-1; D call uncertain. The germline V gene has CDR1 MGHRA and CDR2 YSYEKL. The CDR3 is 14 amino acids. Trimming pared 2 bases from V and 7 bases from J, leaving 12 bases between. CDR3 in amino acids: CASSQRSVENEQFF. In DNA form, the CDR3 reads TGCGCCAGCAGCCAAAGATCGGTGGAGAATGAGCAGTTCTTC.

The CDR3 DNA follows: TGTGCCAGCAGTTTTGAAGCGGGGAATCGGTACAATGAGCAGTACTTC. Amino acids: CASSFEAGNRYNEQYF. The genes are TRBV27 and TRBJ2-7, with 7 nucleotides matching TRBD2. The CDR3 covers 16 residues. Trimming at V came to 3 bases and at J to 7 bases, leaving 15 bases not matched to a gene. Germline CDR1 reads MNHEY; CDR2 reads SMNVEV (reference sequence).

This clonotype occurred a few times. This rearrangement joins TRBV28 to TRBJ1-4; D gene uncertain. Trimming pared 4 bases from V and 6 bases from J, leaving 6 bases between. The CDR3 extends over 12 amino acids. Germline V gene data show CDR1 as MDHEN and CDR2 as SYDVKM. The CDR3 is CASSSSDEKLFF. For the CDR3, the DNA is TGTGCCAGCAGTTCATCGGATGAAAAACTGTTTTTT.

This clonotype has a handful of counts. J is TRBJ2-1 and V is TRBV5-4; no reliable D call. CDR3 size: 13 residues. Per germline, CDR1 SGHNT and CDR2 YYREEE (reference sequence). V was shortened by 6 bases and J by 7 bases, with 14 bases between the two germline ends. The CDR3 nucleotides are TGTGCCAGCAACTCGCGGCTTGAGAATGAGCAGTTCTTC. Amino acid sequence: CASNSRLENEQFF.

The chain links TRBV6-1 to TRBJ1-5; 7 bases map to TRBD1. Germline V gene data show CDR1 as MNHNS and CDR2 as SASEGT. The CDR3 spans 18 residues. V lost 6 bases and J lost 2; bases outside the gene matches: 16. CDR3 coding DNA: TGTGCCAGCAGAGTTGGGACCAGCAGGGGGGTTGGCAATCAGCCCCAGCATTTT. It specifies CASRVGTSRGVGNQPQHF.

This rearrangement joins TRBV2 to TRBJ1-2; D not certain. Deletions cut 1 base from V and 0 bases from J, with 9 bases between. The CDR3 totals 15 residues. Germline V CDR1 and CDR2: SNHLY, FYNNEI. The CDR3 reads CASSEEGESNYGYTF. The CDR3 region has the DNA TGTGCCAGCAGTGAAGAGGGAGAATCTAACTATGGCTACACCTTC.

The V and J genes are TRBV12-3 or TRBV12-4 and TRBJ1-1; D gene ambiguous. The V end was cut by 5 bases, the J end by 0 bases, with 13 bases between. There are 15 residues in the CDR3. The chain's CDR3 is CASSEVGHLNTEAFF. The DNA of the CDR3 is TGTGCCAGCAGTGAGGTAGGGCATCTGAACACTGAAGCTTTCTTT.

The chain is built from TRBV7-2 and TRBJ2-7, with 10 positions matching TRBD1. CDR1 and CDR2 (germline): SGHTA, FQGNSA. The CDR3 sequence is 14 residues long. Trimming cost V 5 bases and J 7 bases; bases outside gene matches: 8. The CDR3 region has the DNA TGTGCCAGCAGCACCGGACAGGGGGTCGGTGAGCAGTACTTC. This gives the protein CASSTGQGVGEQYF.

The gene calls are TRBV7-9 and TRBJ2-4, with D unclear. The DNA end lines up better with TRBJ2-7; the J call may be wrong. The CDR3 is 16 residues long. Germline V CDR1 and CDR2: SEHNR, FQNEAQ (reference sequence). The CDR3, as DNA: TGTGCCAGCAGCTTTGAAGCTGCTGTGGGGTCCTACGAGCAGTACTTC. Encoded protein: CASSFEAAVGSYEQYF.

The table lists this clonotype with a few counts. The chain couples TRBV28 to TRBJ2-2; D may match TRBD1 or TRBD2 (5 bases each). Germline assignment: CDR1 MDHEN and CDR2 SYDVKM. V was pared by 7 bases and J by 3 bases, with 12 bases between. CDR3 length equals 14 residues. CDR3 in amino acids: CASTARGDTGELFF. As DNA, the CDR3 is TGTGCCAGCACCGCCCGGGGCGACACCGGGGAGCTGTTTTTT. Based on the CDR3 plus reference TRBV28 and TRBJ2-2, the full variable domain is DVKVTQSSRYLVKRTGEKVFLECVQDMDHENMFWYRQDPGLGLRLIYFSYDVKMKEKGDIPEGYSVSREKKERFSLILESASTNQTSMYLCASTARGDTGELFFGEGSRLTVL.

The chain couples TRBV20-1 to TRBJ1-5; D ambiguous. The germline V and J ends were trimmed by 6 bases and 7 bases, with 16 bases remaining between them. Germline V CDR1 and CDR2: DFQATT, SNEGSKA (reference sequence). CDR3 length: 13 residues. The CDR3 spells CSATDGVKQPQHF. In nucleotides, the CDR3 is TGCAGTGCCACGGATGGGGTCAAGCAGCCCCAGCATTTT.

The DNA for the CDR3 is TGTGCCAGCAGCCAAGACGCCCCGGGACTAGCGGGGGGGCGAGAGACCCAGTACTTC. Its protein product is CASSQDAPGLAGGRETQYF. The rearrangement links TRBV3-1 to TRBJ2-7; the match to TRBD2 covers 16 bases. Judging by the DNA end, TRBJ2-5 fits better; the J call may be wrong. The CDR3 spans 19 residues. Germline-derived CDR1 and CDR2 are LGHDT and YNNKEL (reference sequence).

The chain employs TRBV4-3 and TRBJ2-7; 7 nucleotides match TRBD1. The junction had 8 bases not matched to a gene; V was cut back by 0 bases and J by 6 bases. This CDR3 has 15 amino acids. Germline values: CDR1 LGHNA, CDR2 YSLEER. The DNA for the CDR3 is TGCGCCAGCAGCCAAGATAAGGGGGCGCGTTTCGAGCAGTACTTC. It codes for CASSQDKGARFEQYF.

The chain carries TRBV18 and TRBJ1-4; D may be TRBD1 (5 bases). This CDR3 comprises 18 residues. Trimming cost V 3 bases and J 3 bases, with 20 bases left between them. Germline assignment: CDR1 KGHSH and CDR2 LQKENI. In nucleotides, the CDR3 is TGTGCCAGCTCACCTCAGGGCAGGGCGTCTGAAGCTAATGAAAAACTGTTTTTT. This sequence encodes CASSPQGRASEANEKLFF.

V usage is TRBV29-1 and J usage is TRBJ2-2; TRBD1 aligns across 7 bases. Germline-derived CDR1 and CDR2 are SQVTM and ANQGSEA. The CDR3 spans 12 residues. V lost 7 bases and J lost 3; bases outside the gene matches: 2. CDR3 nucleotide sequence: TGCAGCGCAACAGGGGACACCGGGGAGCTGTTTTTT. Amino acid sequence: CSATGDTGELFF.

This clonotype was counted once. The chain couples TRBV7-9 to TRBJ2-1; TRBD2 aligns across 13 bases. The CDR3 runs 14 residues. V dropped 5 bases and J dropped 10; count of bases not matched to a gene: 5. CDR1 is SEHNR and CDR2 is FQNEAQ in the germline V gene (reference sequence). CDR3 nucleotides: TGTGCCAGCAGCACGACTAGCGGGGGGCACGAGCAGTTCTTC. It specifies CASSTTSGGHEQFF.